Sequencing of this T cell receptor (beta chain) was carried out in a study of beta chain features in type 1 diabetes. Study overall: Sorted cells from all samples, numbering 100 million to 120 million, were examined.

It was via CD45RO/CCR7/CD25/CD127/CD95/CD27 that CD4+ naive, central memory, regulatory and stem cell-like memory cells were sorted. The CDR3 runs 15 residues. CDR1 is LNHDA and CDR2 is SQIVND in the germline V gene (reference sequence). V gave up 1 base and J gave up 6 bases; unmatched junction bases: 5. Expressed TCRB transcripts were sequenced because the entire RNA isolate underwent reverse transcription. Reads from naive, central memory and regulatory T cell samples averaged around 3.7 million. Measured with immunoSEQ multiplex PCR; TCRdb has only the in-frame clones, and not every one. The table records around 250,000 clones, 13% to 15% of them present only once. General study findings and limits: Possibly, sequencing cDNA over-represented cells that had high TCR expression levels.

Comments on this clone: No antigen is known for it.

V usage is TRBV19 and J usage is TRBJ2-2; 7 bases are a match to TRBD1. The receptor comes from a middle-aged woman in good health. The specimen sequenced was naive CD4+ T cells from blood. The CDR3 sequence is CASSIVLQGPGELFF. CDR3 bases: TGTGCCAGTAGTATAGTCCTACAGGGGCCCGGGGAGCTGTTTTTT.